The 4 T cell receptor beta chains in this list originate from one sample, sequenced in a study of blood T cell repertoires in COVID-19 (dated by TCRdb to between 2020 and 2021). The library was prepared using the immunoSEQ multiplex PCR assay. Imported from immuneACCESS, the table was reduced by TCRdb to in-frame sequences with V and J called. These copies leave out some clones; in studies compared against another copy, an unresolved V gene accounts for under half, and the cause of the remainder is not known. Present in this sample are about 190,000 clones, less than 85% of which were seen just once. Jointly, the top ten make up roughly 12% of the sample. Sequencing was performed on peripheral blood. The source of these receptors is a man aged 45-60 years who had recovered from COVID-19.

The CDR3 DNA reads as TGTGCCACCTCGCGGGGGCCTACCTACGAGCAGTACTTC. As protein: CATSRGPTYEQYF. This rearrangement joins TRBV27 to TRBJ2-7; D might be TRBD2 (7 bases). V was clipped by 10 bases and J by 2 bases, with 15 bases between them. Germline CDR1 reads MNHEY; CDR2 reads SMNVEV (reference sequence). CDR3 length: 13 residues.

This clone was recorded a few times. V is TRBV10-2 and J is TRBJ2-2; perhaps TRBD2 as D (6 bases). CDR3 length equals 14 residues. With 6 bases removed from V and 0 bases from J, the gap between germline ends came to 8 bases. CDR1 is WSHSY and CDR2 is SAAADI in the germline V gene. The CDR3 loop is CASRGLSNTGELFF. The CDR3 nucleotides are TGCGCCAGCAGGGGACTGTCGAACACCGGGGAGCTGTTTTTT.

The rearrangement uses TRBV7-9 and TRBJ1-6; TRBD1 agrees at 10 bases. Trimming removed 6 bases from V and 7 bases from J; junction bases left unmatched: 3. The CDR3 is 14 amino acids. The germline CDR1 and CDR2 sequences are SEHNR and FQNEAQ (reference sequence). CDR3 loop: CASRTGGQNSPLHF. CDR3 bases: TGTGCCAGCAGGACAGGGGGCCAAAATTCACCCCTCCACTTT. Using reference TRBV7-9 and TRBJ1-6 for the parts outside the CDR3, the full variable domain is DTGVSQNPRHKITKRGQNVTFRCDPISEHNRLYWYRQTLGQGPEFLTYFQNEAQLEKSRLLSDRFSAERPKGSFSTLEIQRTEQGDSAMYLCASRTGGQNSPLHFGNGTRLTVT.

V usage is TRBV12-3 or TRBV12-4 and J usage is TRBJ2-5; no firm D call. The CDR3 consists of 12 residues. The V end was cut by 3 bases, the J end by 5 bases, with 7 bases between. The CDR3 loop reads CASSFEHETQYF. The CDR3 DNA is TGTGCCAGCAGTTTTGAGCACGAGACCCAGTACTTC.